This T cell receptor (beta chain) appears in the sequencing data of a study of blood T cell repertoires in COVID-19. Study details: Researchers got acute and convalescent COVID-19 samples from the United States, Italy and Spain. T cells, B-cell-depleted T cells, or PBMCs provided the cDNA or gDNA that served as material.

In the source study's methods: From reference gene primer amplification, estimates of nucleated cell counts were derived. Data came from immunoSEQ multiplex PCR; TCRdb stores just in-frame clones and leaves some out. The V and J calls and clone size were taken over from that table, and D and trimming were inferred from the DNA. The sample holds more than 85,000 clones, about nine tenths seen once. The clonotype comes from a man between 18 and 35 years old with acute or convalescent COVID-19. The material sequenced was peripheral blood.

Here the CDR3 reads CASSLDERGYNEQFF. For the CDR3, the DNA is TGTGCCAGCAGCTTAGACGAGCGGGGTTACAATGAGCAGTTCTTC. The rearrangement links TRBV11-2 to TRBJ2-1, with 7 bases fitting TRBD2. The V gene end was trimmed by 0 bases and the J gene end by 4 bases; junction bases not matched to a gene: 3. CDR1 is SGHAT and CDR2 is FQNNGV in the germline V gene. This CDR3 contains 15 residues.